This T cell receptor (beta chain) was recorded in a study of T cells in Graves' hyperthyroidism and ophthalmopathy. Study-wide context: The authors collected peripheral blood at initial diagnosis, before any treatment. Broader study findings: A model using 13 V-J features told ophthalmopathy apart from stable hyperthyroidism.

Fresh 10 ml peripheral blood yielded PBMCs. This clonotype was seen a handful of times. Its cognate antigen is unknown. V shed 0 bases, J shed 0 bases, and the junction held 7 bases outside the gene matches. The CDR3 length is 16 residues. CDR1 DFQATT and CDR2 SNEGSKA come from the germline V gene (reference sequence). The CDR3 regions of TCR beta were amplified from RNA transcripts. During a first-round RT-PCR of the TCR CDR3, the HTBI primer set was used. TCRdb ran MiXCR on the multiplex PCR reads and lists one entry per CDR3 protein. The sample includes a few hundred thousand distinct CDR3 sequences, around 14% of them seen just once.

The sample comprised blood. The chain has TRBV20-1 and TRBJ1-1; 7 bases line up with TRBD1. The TCR comes from a woman in her twenties or thirties with Graves' hyperthyroidism. The CDR3 region is CSARDDRVPLNTEAFF. DNA of the CDR3: TGCAGTGCTAGAGACGACAGGGTCCCTTTGAACACTGAAGCTTTCTTT.